This record looks at one T cell receptor (beta chain) sequence and its context. Its specificity is not known. One end of the junction does not line up with germline, which may come from a read error. These data come from a study of shared clonotypes between healthy human individuals. Germline-derived CDR1 and CDR2 are SSHAT and FNYEAQ (reference sequence). This CDR3 contains 16 residues. Donors included only healthy HIV-negative adults lacking recent acute infections or vaccinations. The study, taken as a whole, reports: Donor clonotype sharing was expected to depend on sequencing depth.

Profiling relied on immunoSEQ multiplex PCR, and the TCRdb table lists in-frame clones only, not all of them. The repertoire holds about 1 million clones, with about 77% as singletons. The sample was memory CD4+ T cells sorted from blood. The subset here: CD45RA-negative fraction. The TCR was taken from a man between 18 and 29 years old in good health. The chain uses TRBV7-7 and TRBJ2-2, with 10 nucleotides matching TRBD1. CDR3 sequence: CASSREGDRGIGELFF. DNA for the CDR3: TGTGCTAGCAGTCGCGAGGGGGACAGGGGTATCGGGGAGCTGTTTTTT.